This T cell receptor beta chain was documented in a study of T-cell reconstitution after alpha-beta-depleted transplantation in children. Trimming at V came to 5 bases and at J to 2 bases, leaving 10 bases not matched to a gene. This CDR3 has 17 residues. This clonotype has a handful of counts. Preparation of the TCRbeta library was carried out with unique molecular identifiers. TCRdb independently ran MiXCR on the PCR reads; one entry per CDR3 protein. In the table there are hundreds of thousands of distinct CDR3 sequences, over 25% of which are singletons. This clonotype was obtained from a human donor who donated a stem cell graft to a child with aplastic anemia. Sequenced material: PBMCs from the stem cell graft donor, taken from the stem cell graft. The rearrangement joins TRBV12-3 or TRBV12-4 to TRBJ1-5; 9 bases are a match to TRBD1. This chain's CDR3 is CASSPDRGVRGNQPQHF. Here the CDR3 DNA reads TGTGCCAGCAGTCCGGACAGGGGAGTTAGGGGCAATCAGCCCCAGCATTTT.